The 21 T cell receptor beta chains listed next were all sequenced from one sample in a study of blood T cells in healthy people across ages. Then a second PCR, running roughly 6 to 12 cycles, was carried out with a sample-barcoded 5' primer and a J-beta primer mix. One entry per CDR3 protein results from TCRdb running MiXCR on the 5' RACE reads. The sample lists some 880,000 distinct CDR3 sequences, around 34% occurring once. Sequencing was done on a sample of blood. These receptors all stem from a man between 18 and 29 years old in good health.

This clonotype has ten or more counts. The chain carries TRBV4-2 and TRBJ2-3; TRBD2 matches at 16 bases. J gave up 3 bases and V 3 bases, and 9 bases lay outside the gene matches. The CDR3 is made up of 19 amino acids. CDR1 and CDR2 from the germline V gene are LGHNA and YNFKEQ. The CDR3 is CASSHPGTSGGAGTDTQYF. The CDR3, as DNA: TGTGCCAGCAGCCACCCCGGGACTAGCGGGGGGGCCGGAACAGATACGCAGTATTTT.

V usage is TRBV9 and J usage is TRBJ2-5; D unclear. Germline V gene lookup returns CDR1 SGDLS and CDR2 YYNGEE. Trimming shortened V by 0 bases and J by 2 bases, and 8 bases separated the two germline ends. The CDR3 has 14 amino acids. The CDR3 protein is CASSVGPIQETQYF. CDR3 in DNA: TGTGCCAGCAGCGTAGGCCCGATTCAAGAGACCCAGTACTTC.

In the case of this clonotype: A much larger clone lies a single base off, so this may be a read error. The chain carries TRBV7-6 and TRBJ2-1; 13 bases are a match to TRBD2. CDR1 and CDR2 (germline): SGHVS, FNYEAQ. The V and J ends lost 4 bases and 4 bases, in that order; junction bases with no gene match: 7. This CDR3 comprises 17 residues. For the CDR3, the DNA is TGTGCCAGCAGCTCAAAATTGGGACTAGCGGGGTACAATGAGCAGTTCTTC. Amino acids: CASSSKLGLAGYNEQFF.

The chain has TRBV20-1 and TRBJ2-1, with 10 bases fitting TRBD2. Trimming cost V 6 bases and J 7 bases; bases outside gene matches: 12. The CDR3 is made up of 15 amino acids. From germline, CDR1 is DFQATT and CDR2 SNEGSKA (reference sequence). This CDR3 reads CSAGWVAGGRNEQFF. For the CDR3, the DNA is TGCAGTGCCGGATGGGTAGCGGGGGGTAGGAATGAGCAGTTCTTC.

This clonotype was observed a handful of times. The chain is built from TRBV12-3 or TRBV12-4 and TRBJ1-6; possibly TRBD1 for D (6 bases). Trimming left V 6 bases short and J 10 bases short, with 13 bases between. The length of the CDR3 is 13 residues. CDR3: CASSPTGLSPLHF. The CDR3 DNA reads as TGTGCCAGCAGCCCGACAGGTTTATCACCCCTCCACTTT.

Turning to this clonotype: This may arise from a read error, as a much more abundant clone is one base away. V gene TRBV12-3 or TRBV12-4 combines with J gene TRBJ2-3; 11 nucleotides line up with TRBD2. The CDR3 contains 14 residues. V was clipped by 6 bases and J by 4 bases; unmatched bases: 3. CDR3: CASRATSGADTQYF. CDR3 DNA: TGTGCCAGCAGAGCGACTAGCGGGGCAGATACGCAGTATTTT.

The J gene is TRBJ2-7, the V gene TRBV9; 7 nucleotides line up with TRBD2. The CDR3 length is 15 residues. V dropped 3 bases and J dropped 2; count of bases not matched to a gene: 8. Germline assignment: CDR1 SGDLS and CDR2 YYNGEE. CDR3 bases: TGTGCCAGCAGCGCCAGAAGCGGGGAGGCCTACGAGCAGTACTTC. This sequence encodes CASSARSGEAYEQYF.

About this clonotype itself: A read error is possible here, since a much larger clone lies one base away. This chain uses TRBV4-3 with TRBJ2-7; 15 nucleotides align to TRBD2. The length of the CDR3 is 18 residues. Germline V gives CDR1 LGHNA, CDR2 YSLEER. The ends lost 0 bases at V and 7 bases at J; junction bases unmatched: 10. For the CDR3, the DNA is TGCGCCAGCAGCCAAGATAGGACTAGCGGGGGGGATTACAATGAGCAGTACTTC. Protein sequence: CASSQDRTSGGDYNEQYF.

This clonotype was counted between two and nine times. The chain couples TRBV7-9 to TRBJ1-1; the D is unclear. V was clipped by 8 bases and J by 1 base, with 11 bases between them. The CDR3 is 13 residues long. The germline CDR1 and CDR2 sequences are SEHNR and FQNEAQ (reference sequence). CDR3 DNA sequence: TGTGCCAGCCTAATCACATCGAACACTGAAGCTTTCTTT. It yields the protein CASLITSNTEAFF.

This clonotype was recorded a few times. The CDR3 region has the DNA TGTGCCAGCTCACCCCAGGGTATCTCCTACAATGAGCAGTTCTTC. Its translation: CASSPQGISYNEQFF. This chain connects TRBV18 to TRBJ2-1; a possible D gene is TRBD1 (5 bases). This CDR3 is 15 amino acids long. V was cut by 3 bases and J by 0 bases, with 9 bases left in between. Germline V gives CDR1 KGHSH, CDR2 LQKENI.

The chain joins TRBV6-2 or TRBV6-3 to TRBJ1-6, with a possible D match to TRBD1 (6 bases). This CDR3 contains 11 residues. Trimming removed 5 bases from V and 17 bases from J, with 13 bases in between. Germline CDR1 reads MNHEY; CDR2 reads SVGEGT. The CDR3 is CASSNWDTVHF. CDR3 sequence (DNA): TGTGCCAGCAGTAACTGGGACACCGTCCACTTT.

This clonotype has just a few counts. V and J are TRBV9 and TRBJ2-7, with D possibly TRBD1 on 6 matching bases. Germline V gene sequence: CDR1 SGDLS, CDR2 YYNGEE. The CDR3 extends over 14 amino acids. V was clipped by 3 bases and J by 6 bases, with 16 bases between them. Written as DNA, the CDR3 is TGTGCCAGCAGCGAACTACAGGGCGCGGGCGAGCAGTACTTC. Translated: CASSELQGAGEQYF.

The table lists this clonotype with a few counts. The rearrangement joins TRBV4-2 to TRBJ1-2, with D possibly matching TRBD1 (5 bases). This CDR3 comprises 16 residues. Germline lookup yields CDR1 LGHNA and CDR2 YNFKEQ. Trimming took 0 bases from V and 4 from J, leaving 15 bases between them. CDR3 DNA sequence: TGTGCCAGCAGCCAAGACCCCTCTGGACAACTCTATGGCTACACCTTC. Its translation is CASSQDPSGQLYGYTF.

This clonotype was seen a few times. The chain couples TRBV7-2 to TRBJ2-4, with D maybe TRBD1 (5 bases). This CDR3 spans 16 amino acids. Deletions cut 5 bases from V and 7 bases from J, with 21 bases between. Looked up from germline, CDR1 is SGHTA and CDR2 is FQGNSA. CDR3 sequence reads: CASSLRQTQGRNIQYF. In nucleotides, the CDR3 is TGTGCCAGCAGCCTGAGACAGACGCAAGGGCGGAACATTCAGTACTTC. Full variable domain (outside the CDR3, taken from reference TRBV7-2 and TRBJ2-4): GAGVSQSPSNKVTEKGKDVELRCDPISGHTALYWYRQSLGQGLEFLIYFQGNSAPDKSGLPSDRFSAERTGGSVSTLTIQRTQQEDSAVYLCASSLRQTQGRNIQYFGAGTRLSVL.

This clonotype was found many times. The rearrangement uses TRBV12-3 or TRBV12-4 and TRBJ2-1; D might be TRBD2 (6 bases). V lost 2 bases and J 6 bases, leaving 17 bases between the germline ends. The CDR3 consists of 16 residues. In nucleotides, the CDR3 is TGTGCCAGCAGTTTATTGTGGGGGGAGGTGGGCAATGAGCAGTTCTTC. This translates into CASSLLWGEVGNEQFF.

Concerning this clonotype itself: This could be a read error, since a much larger clone is one nucleotide away. The chain is built from TRBV12-3 or TRBV12-4 and TRBJ1-2, with no clear D. There are 13 residues in the CDR3. The CDR3 is CVSSLDFPHGYTF. The DNA of the CDR3 is TGTGTCAGCAGTTTAGACTTCCCGCATGGCTACACCTTC.

This clonotype was counted only a few times. A much larger clone is a single base away; this may be a read error. The CDR3, as DNA: TGTGCCAGCAGCTCTGGGACAGGGGCCTACAGTGAGCAGTTCTTC. This codes for CASSSGTGAYSEQFF. The chain has TRBV7-9 and TRBJ2-1; 10 nucleotides match TRBD1. This CDR3 comprises 15 residues. CDR1 SEHNR and CDR2 FQNEAQ come from the germline V gene (reference sequence).

About this clonotype itself: The junction departs from germline at one end; a sequencing error may be responsible. CDR3 coding DNA: TGTGCCAGCAGCTTAGGACATTCGGAGAACACTGGAGCTTTCTTT. It codes for CASSLGHSENTGAFF. The chain employs TRBV7-9 and TRBJ1-1; no clear D gene. Germline CDR1 is SEHNR and CDR2 is FQNEAQ (reference sequence). The CDR3 contains 15 residues.

This clonotype showed up just a few times. The rearrangement joins TRBV20-1 to TRBJ2-5, with TRBD2 matching over 8 bases. With 6 bases clipped from V and 2 bases from J, the junction kept 11 bases outside the gene matches. The CDR3 is 15 residues long. Germline CDR1 DFQATT, CDR2 SNEGSKA (reference sequence). The CDR3 sequence: CSAPSSGGPQETQYF. Written as DNA, the CDR3 is TGCAGTGCCCCGAGCAGCGGGGGTCCTCAAGAGACCCAGTACTTC.

This chain links TRBV10-3 with TRBJ2-5; 10 nucleotides agree with TRBD2. The germline V gene has CDR1 ENHRY and CDR2 SYGVKD. The CDR3 extends over 16 amino acids. V gave up 3 bases and J gave up 4 bases; unmatched junction bases: 8. The CDR3 DNA reads TGTGCCATCAGTGACGCCAGCGGGGGGGCCGGAGAGACCCAGTACTTC. It encodes CAISDASGGAGETQYF.

The sample holds many counts of this clonotype. The genes are TRBV20-1 and TRBJ2-7, with D hard to call. V lost 6 bases and J lost 0, with 15 bases in between. The CDR3 loop spans 14 amino acids. The germline V gene has CDR1 DFQATT and CDR2 SNEGSKA (reference sequence). DNA of the CDR3: TGCAGTGCCCGGAGCTCAAGACTCTCCTACGAGCAGTACTTC. This encodes CSARSSRLSYEQYF.